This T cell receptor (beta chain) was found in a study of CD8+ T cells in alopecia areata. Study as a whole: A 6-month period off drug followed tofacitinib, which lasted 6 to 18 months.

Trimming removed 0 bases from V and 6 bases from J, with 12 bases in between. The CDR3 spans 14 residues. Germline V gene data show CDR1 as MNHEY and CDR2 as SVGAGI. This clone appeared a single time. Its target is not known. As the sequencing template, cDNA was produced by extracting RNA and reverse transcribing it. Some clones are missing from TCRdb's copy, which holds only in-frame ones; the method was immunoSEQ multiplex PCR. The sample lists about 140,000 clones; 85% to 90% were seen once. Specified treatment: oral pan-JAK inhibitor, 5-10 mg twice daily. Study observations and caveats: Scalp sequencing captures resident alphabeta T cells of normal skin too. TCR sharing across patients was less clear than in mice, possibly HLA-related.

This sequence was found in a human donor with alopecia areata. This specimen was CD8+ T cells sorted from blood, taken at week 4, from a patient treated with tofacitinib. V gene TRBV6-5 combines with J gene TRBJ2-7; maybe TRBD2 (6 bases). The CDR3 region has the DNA TGTGCCAGCAGTTACTCCCGGGGGAAGCCCGAGCAGTACTTC. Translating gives CASSYSRGKPEQYF.